This entry lists 8 T cell receptor beta chains sequenced from one sample in a study of beta chain features in type 1 diabetes. As every portion of the isolated RNA was reverse transcribed, the sequencing read expressed TCRB transcripts. Sequenced by immunoSEQ multiplex PCR; TCRdb stores in-frame clones only, minus some. The table includes about 210,000 clones, approximately 10% detected once. Sequenced: central memory CD4+ T cells from blood. The receptor source for this set is a man aged 18 to 29 in good health.

The chain links TRBV6-1 to TRBJ2-7; 10 nucleotides match TRBD1. Germline loops: CDR1 MNHNS, CDR2 SASEGT. V was clipped by 0 bases and J by 2 bases; unmatched bases: 13. This CDR3 is 19 amino acids long. The CDR3 sequence: CASSEAYGTGDGLAYEQYF. In DNA form, the CDR3 reads TGTGCCAGCAGTGAAGCGTACGGGACAGGGGATGGGCTAGCCTACGAGCAGTACTTC.

This clone has a count of ten or more. The chain links TRBV4-3 to TRBJ2-3, with TRBD1 matching over 9 bases. Germline V gene data show CDR1 as LGHNA and CDR2 as YSLEER. Losses at the gene ends were 2 bases for V and 4 bases for J; bases not matched to a gene: 4. This CDR3 is built from 15 residues. The CDR3 is CASSQQRTGADTQYF. CDR3 sequence (DNA): TGCGCCAGCAGCCAACAACGGACAGGGGCAGATACGCAGTATTTT.

This clone was observed a few times. V is TRBV10-1 and J is TRBJ2-1, with TRBD2 identical over 12 bases. Trimming cost V 6 bases and J 5 bases; bases outside gene matches: 8. The germline gives CDR1 WNHNN, CDR2 SYGVQD (reference sequence). The CDR3 length is 16 residues. CDR3 region: CASSNGLAGNDNEQFF. Here the CDR3 DNA reads TGCGCCAGCAGCAACGGACTAGCGGGAAACGACAATGAGCAGTTCTTC.

In its sample, this clone was seen a few times. The J gene is TRBJ2-1, the V gene TRBV28; tentative D call: TRBD2 (7 bases). Germline loops: CDR1 MDHEN, CDR2 SYDVKM. The CDR3 extends over 16 amino acids. Trimming removed 5 bases at V and 5 bases at J, with 19 bases between. The chain's CDR3 is CASSTRAGAGDNEQFF. The CDR3 DNA sequence: TGTGCCAGCAGTACCCGGGCGGGGGCAGGGGACAATGAGCAGTTCTTC.

In this sample, this clone turned up a few times. The CDR3 sequence: CASSEREVYNEQFF. In DNA form, the CDR3 reads TGTGCCAGCAGCGAGCGGGAGGTTTACAATGAGCAGTTCTTC. This rearrangement joins TRBV7-8 to TRBJ2-1; 9 positions agree with TRBD2. The CDR3 extends over 14 amino acids. CDR1 is SGHVS and CDR2 is FQNEAQ in the germline V gene. Trimming took 5 bases from V and 4 from J; bases not matched to a gene: 3.

This clone has more than one count but fewer than ten. This chain connects TRBV4-1 to TRBJ2-1, with TRBD2 identical over 10 bases. The CDR3 runs 20 residues. Germline V lookup: CDR1 MGHRA, CDR2 YSYEKL. The junction had 15 bases not matched to a gene; V was cut back by 1 base and J by 3 bases. As DNA, the CDR3 is TGCGCCAGCAGCCAAGGGTGGGGAAGACTAGCGGGCAGGGGCTACAATGAGCAGTTCTTC. Translated, it gives CASSQGWGRLAGRGYNEQFF.

This chain connects TRBV6-6 to TRBJ1-2; the D is unclear. V was shortened by 7 bases and J by 6 bases, with 9 bases between the two germline ends. Germline values: CDR1 MNHNY, CDR2 SVGAGI (reference sequence). The CDR3 has 11 residues. The CDR3, as DNA: TGTGCCAGCACCGAAGGCGATGGCTACACCTTC. As protein: CASTEGDGYTF.

The rearrangement links TRBV7-2 to TRBJ2-3; D perhaps matches TRBD1 (5 bases). Germline V gene data show CDR1 as SGHTA and CDR2 as FQGNSA. This CDR3 is built from 14 residues. V was clipped by 5 bases and J by 1 base, with 10 bases between them. CDR3 coding DNA: TGTGCCAGCAGCCCCACGACAGGCACAGATACGCAGTATTTT. Translating gives CASSPTTGTDTQYF.